These 14 T cell receptor beta chains share one sample of origin, sequenced in a study of blood T cell repertoires in COVID-19. TCRdb keeps only in-frame clones here, not all; method: immunoSEQ multiplex PCR. The data show 110,000 to 150,000 clones, approximately 84% seen once. The sequenced sample was peripheral blood. These receptors originate from a human donor in a cohort sampled during active COVID-19.

The V gene is TRBV10-1, the J gene TRBJ2-1, with D perhaps TRBD1 (6 bases). The CDR3 spans 14 residues. V lost 8 bases and J lost 7, with 18 bases in between. Germline lookup yields CDR1 WNHNN and CDR2 SYGVQD (reference sequence). The CDR3 sequence: CASPLRGRSNEQFF. CDR3 bases: TGCGCCAGCCCTCTCAGGGGTCGAAGTAATGAGCAGTTCTTC.

This clone occurred a few times. This chain connects TRBV30 to TRBJ1-5, with no clear D. V was clipped by 0 bases and J by 7 bases, with 16 bases between them. This CDR3 has 15 amino acids. Looked up from germline, CDR1 is GTSNPN and CDR2 is SVGIG (reference sequence). For the CDR3, the DNA is TGTGCCTGGAGTGTAGATGTTGAGGGAAGGCAGCCCCAGCATTTT. Encoded protein: CAWSVDVEGRQPQHF.

The J gene is TRBJ2-6, the V gene TRBV2; TRBD1 matches at 8 bases. V lost 6 bases to trimming and J lost 2 bases; unmatched junction nucleotides: 0. Germline CDR1 reads SNHLY; CDR2 reads FYNNEI. CDR3 length equals 14 residues. The CDR3 DNA follows: TGTGCCAGCAGGGACAGGGCTGGGGCCAACGTCCTGACTTTC. Translated, it gives CASRDRAGANVLTF.

The rearrangement links TRBV6-1 to TRBJ1-1; TRBD1 is a possible D gene (6 bases). This CDR3 region has 15 residues. Trimming stripped 2 bases from V and 2 bases from J, with 12 bases between. Germline V gene data show CDR1 as MNHNS and CDR2 as SASEGT. CDR3 bases: TGTGCCAGCAGTGAACTGTGGACAGTAAACACTGAAGCTTTCTTT. Translated, it gives CASSELWTVNTEAFF.

V and J are TRBV24-1 and TRBJ2-6; 7 bases fit TRBD1. The length of the CDR3 is 18 residues. Trimming at V came to 2 bases and at J to 1 base, leaving 7 bases not matched to a gene. CDR1 and CDR2 (germline): KGHDR, SFDVKD. This chain's CDR3 is CATSDSRNRGSGANVLTF. In DNA form, the CDR3 reads TGTGCCACCAGTGATTCCCGTAACAGGGGTTCTGGGGCCAACGTCCTGACTTTC.

Written as DNA, the CDR3 is TGTGCCAGCAGTCCCAACTTTGGGCGCAGGTATGAGCAGTTCTTC. It encodes CASSPNFGRRYEQFF. This rearrangement joins TRBV27 to TRBJ2-1, with D uncertain. CDR1 and CDR2 from the germline V gene are MNHEY and SMNVEV (reference sequence). The CDR3 loop spans 15 amino acids. V lost 5 bases and J lost 8, with 19 bases in between.

This sequence joins TRBV5-1 and TRBJ2-1, with D hard to call. CDR1 SGHRS and CDR2 YFSETQ come from the germline V gene. This CDR3 has 14 residues. V gave up 4 bases and J gave up 7 bases, with 15 bases separating them. This chain's CDR3 is CASSPASAENEQFF. CDR3 in DNA: TGCGCCAGCAGCCCCGCGAGCGCTGAGAATGAGCAGTTCTTC.

This chain connects TRBV5-1 to TRBJ2-3; 8 positions agree with TRBD2. V was pared by 4 bases and J by 5 bases, with 6 bases of the junction left unmatched. The germline CDR1 and CDR2 sequences are SGHRS and YFSETQ. This CDR3 spans 14 amino acids. This CDR3 is CASSKGLEGDTQYF. The CDR3 coding sequence is TGCGCCAGCAGCAAGGGACTAGAAGGAGATACGCAGTATTTT.

The chain combines TRBV19 with TRBJ1-1; D gene uncertain. The CDR3 sequence is 15 residues long. In germline, CDR1 is LNHDA, CDR2 SQIVND (reference sequence). The V end was cut by 1 base, the J end by 0 bases, with 9 bases between. CDR3 sequence: CASSIAWGVNTEAFF. In DNA form, the CDR3 reads TGTGCCAGTAGTATAGCCTGGGGAGTGAACACTGAAGCTTTCTTT.

This chain joins TRBV6-6 and TRBJ1-1; 7 positions agree with TRBD1. The CDR3 sequence is 13 residues long. Germline V gene lookup returns CDR1 MNHNY and CDR2 SVGAGI (reference sequence). V gave up 0 bases and J gave up 7 bases; unmatched junction bases: 2. CDR3 amino acids: CASSYSGQLEAFF. In nucleotides, the CDR3 is TGTGCCAGCAGTTACTCGGGACAGCTTGAAGCTTTCTTT.

V and J are TRBV4-3 and TRBJ1-3; a weak D match, TRBD1 (5 bases). Trimming pared 0 bases from V and 7 bases from J, leaving 16 bases between. The CDR3 is 16 amino acids. Germline CDR1 and CDR2: LGHNA and YSLEER. The CDR3 region is CASSQDTGPFSNTIYF. Written as DNA, the CDR3 is TGCGCCAGCAGCCAAGATACAGGCCCGTTTTCGAACACCATATATTTT.

V usage is TRBV6-1 and J usage is TRBJ1-4; 8 nucleotides line up with TRBD1. Germline CDR1 is MNHNS and CDR2 is SASEGT. V trimming: 3 bases; J trimming: 16 bases; junction bases outside the gene matches: 4. The CDR3 loop spans 11 amino acids. The CDR3 spells CASSEGQVRFF. CDR3 sequence (DNA): TGTGCCAGCAGTGAGGGACAGGTTCGGTTTTTT.

The genes are TRBV7-2 and TRBJ1-2; D remains unclear. Per the germline V gene, CDR1 is SGHTA and CDR2 is FQGNSA. V lost 0 bases to trimming and J lost 8 bases, with 13 bases between them. This CDR3 spans 14 amino acids. The CDR3 protein is CASSLAGKLGGYTF. The CDR3 coding sequence is TGTGCCAGCAGCTTAGCCGGAAAACTGGGCGGCTACACCTTC.

The rearrangement uses TRBV6-6 and TRBJ2-3; a weak D match, TRBD2 (6 bases). The germline gives CDR1 MNHNY, CDR2 SVGAGI (reference sequence). The CDR3 spans 12 residues. Between the trimmed V and J ends, which lost 6 bases and 7 bases, there was a span of 11 bases. The CDR3 here is CASSTGENTQYF. For the CDR3, the DNA is TGTGCCAGCAGCACGGGGGAAAATACGCAGTATTTT.